A single count supports the clone carrying this T cell receptor beta chain. V dropped 5 bases and J dropped 3 bases, with 9 bases sitting between them. There are 14 residues in the CDR3. Germline V gene lookup returns CDR1 KGHDR and CDR2 SFDVKD. Original analysis: Amplification of reference gene primers provided the estimated nucleated cell counts. Some clones are missing from TCRdb's copy, which holds only in-frame ones; the method was immunoSEQ multiplex PCR. The DNA gave D and trimming, while V, J and clone size come from that table. Of roughly 130,000 clones listed, 84% are singletons. This entry belongs to a study of blood T cell repertoires in COVID-19. Study information: The United States, Italy and Spain supplied acute and convalescent COVID-19 samples. T cells, B-cell-depleted T cells, or PBMCs supplied cDNA or gDNA.

The sequencing input was peripheral blood. The receptor was isolated from a woman aged 55-75 years with acute or convalescent COVID-19. The chain combines TRBV24-1 with TRBJ2-2; D is unresolved. This chain's CDR3 is CATSAPSDTGELFF. The CDR3 region has the DNA TGTGCCACCAGTGCCCCCTCGGACACCGGGGAGCTGTTTTTT.